This T cell receptor (beta chain) was observed in a study of shared clonotypes between healthy human individuals. Across the study: Three plates were used per donor for CD4 naive, three for CD4 memory, two for CD8 naive and one for CD8 memory. Broader study findings: Against clonotypes common to all four donors, non-shared ones had lower generation probabilities. What naive subsets generally showed was a larger estimated richness than memory subsets showed.

CD8 cells classed as naive were CD45RO-negative and positively selected for CCR7, excluding terminally differentiated effector memory CD45RA+ cells. In the case of this clone: Its antigen is currently unknown.

V was clipped by 5 bases and J by 1 base, with 8 bases between them. Germline-derived CDR1 and CDR2 are PRHDT and FYEKMQ (reference sequence). CDR3 size: 13 residues. The assay was carried out at the deep level. Assay: immunoSEQ multiplex PCR; the TCRdb copy retains only in-frame clones and omits some. The sample consists of about 2 million clones, about 95% of them appearing once. The genes are TRBV13 and TRBJ1-1; no clear D. The receptor was isolated from a man younger than 35 in good health. The sequencing sample was made of naive CD8+ T cells sorted from blood. Written as DNA, the CDR3 is TGTGCCAGCAGCGCTAACTGGAACACTGAAGCTTTCTTT. It yields the protein CASSANWNTEAFF.